This T cell receptor beta chain was observed in a study of blood T cell repertoires in COVID-19. Turning to the study itself: The United States, Italy and Spain provided the acute and convalescent COVID-19 samples. PBMCs, B-cell-depleted T cells, or T cells were the source of the cDNA or gDNA that made up the material.

Under the authors' procedure: Amplifying reference gene primers gave estimates of nucleated cell counts. Repertoires were generated with immunoSEQ multiplex PCR, while TCRdb's copy carries only in-frame clones and drops some. For V, J and clone size, that table is used; D and trimming come from the DNA. The sample contains 400,000 to 500,000 clones, around 86% of which appear only once. CDR3 size: 15 residues. Trimming removed 0 bases at V and 5 bases at J, with 16 bases between. CDR1 is GTSNPN, CDR2 SVGIG, per germline (reference sequence). The rearrangement uses TRBV30 and TRBJ1-2; the D is unclear. The clonotype was recovered from a woman aged 25 to 39 with active or convalescent COVID-19. The sample was peripheral blood. The CDR3 sequence is CAWSVRSATIYGYTF. The DNA of the CDR3 is TGTGCCTGGAGTGTACGTTCAGCGACGATATATGGCTACACCTTC.